A single sample gave rise to the 31 T cell receptor beta chains below, sequenced in a study of T cell changes during pregnancy in multiple sclerosis. This table comes from immunoSEQ multiplex PCR, and its TCRdb copy is limited to in-frame clones, with some not included. The sample shows around 42,000 clones, 91% of them seen only once. The sequenced sample was CD4+ T cells from peripheral blood mononuclear cells, obtained after pregnancy. These receptors all stem from a female donor in good health, enrolled as a control in a pregnancy study.

This clone was seen a single time. The J gene is TRBJ1-1, the V gene TRBV6-6, with D unclear. V lost 7 bases and J lost 0, with 6 bases in between. The CDR3 extends over 12 amino acids. Germline CDR1 is MNHNY and CDR2 is SVGAGI (reference sequence). CDR3 bases: TGTGCCAGCACCCACTTGAACACTGAAGCTTTCTTT. Its translation is CASTHLNTEAFF.

J is TRBJ1-6 and V is TRBV4-1, with 7 nucleotides matching TRBD1. The V gene end was trimmed by 2 bases and the J gene end by 7 bases; junction bases not matched to a gene: 17. CDR1 and CDR2 from the germline V gene are MGHRA and YSYEKL. This CDR3 has 19 amino acids. CDR3 loop: CASSQPPQVFGTENSPLHF. Written as DNA, the CDR3 is TGCGCCAGCAGCCAACCACCTCAGGTGTTTGGGACAGAGAATTCACCCCTCCACTTT.

V usage is TRBV28 and J usage is TRBJ1-1; D is unclear. Germline values: CDR1 MDHEN, CDR2 SYDVKM. The V and J ends lost 5 bases and 2 bases respectively, with 6 bases between them. CDR3 length: 12 amino acids. CDR3 in amino acids: CASSEANTEAFF. CDR3 nucleotide sequence: TGTGCCAGCAGTGAGGCTAACACTGAAGCTTTCTTT.

This clone was picked up one time. CDR3 nucleotide sequence: TGTGCCAGCAGGTACACGAAGAACACTGAAGCTTTCTTT. Protein: CASRYTKNTEAFF. The chain links TRBV28 to TRBJ1-1; D unclear. Trimming took off 6 bases at V and 1 base at J, with 9 bases between the two ends. CDR3 size: 13 residues. Germline V gene lookup returns CDR1 MDHEN and CDR2 SYDVKM. Looking up the rest from reference TRBV28 and TRBJ1-1 gives the full variable domain: DVKVTQSSRYLVKRTGEKVFLECVQDMDHENMFWYRQDPGLGLRLIYFSYDVKMKEKGDIPEGYSVSREKKERFSLILESASTNQTSMYLCASRYTKNTEAFFGQGTRLTVV.

The CDR3 is CASSEIAGGFGELFF. CDR3 nucleotides: TGTGCCAGCAGCGAAATAGCGGGAGGCTTCGGGGAGCTGTTTTTT. The rearrangement joins TRBV7-2 to TRBJ2-2, with 10 nucleotides matching TRBD2. Germline CDR1 SGHTA, CDR2 FQGNSA. This CDR3 is 15 amino acids long. After removal of 5 bases from V and 7 bases from J, the junction contained 7 bases not matched to a gene.

V and J are TRBV11-2 and TRBJ1-4, with 7 bases aligning to TRBD1. Looked up from germline, CDR1 is SGHAT and CDR2 is FQNNGV. J was trimmed by 8 bases and V by 6 bases; bases with no gene match: 3. The CDR3 sequence is 12 residues long. CDR3: CASRVQGEKLFF. Here the CDR3 DNA reads TGTGCCAGCAGAGTACAGGGGGAAAAACTGTTTTTT.

The chain recombines TRBV28 with TRBJ2-3; maybe TRBD1 (6 bases). V lost 4 bases to trimming and J lost 4 bases, with 9 bases between them. CDR1 is MDHEN, CDR2 SYDVKM, per germline. The CDR3 has 13 residues. CDR3 sequence reads: CASSSQGPDTQYF. Written as DNA, the CDR3 is TGTGCCAGCAGTTCACAGGGTCCAGATACGCAGTATTTT.

This clone was seen a single time. The chain combines TRBV6-6 with TRBJ2-2, with TRBD2 identical over 8 bases. CDR1 is MNHNY, CDR2 SVGAGI, per germline (reference sequence). The CDR3 contains 13 residues. The ends lost 7 bases at V and 11 bases at J; junction bases unmatched: 9. CDR3 bases: TGTGCCAGCACTCGTAGCGGGGACGACGAGCTGTTTTTT. Its protein product is CASTRSGDDELFF.

The V gene is TRBV28, the J gene TRBJ2-3; TRBD2 matches at 10 bases. Germline V CDR1 and CDR2: MDHEN, SYDVKM. The J segment lost 2 bases and the V segment lost 4 bases, leaving 9 bases of the junction unmatched. The CDR3 loop spans 17 amino acids. The CDR3 reads CASSSPYGLADTDTQYF. The CDR3 DNA follows: TGTGCCAGCAGTTCACCTTACGGACTAGCGGACACAGATACGCAGTATTTT.

The chain recombines TRBV7-2 with TRBJ2-3, with D hard to call. Germline values: CDR1 SGHTA, CDR2 FQGNSA. The CDR3 runs 13 residues. V shed 1 base and J shed 4 bases, with 6 bases lying between them. CDR3 in amino acids: CASSLVVPDTQYF. DNA of the CDR3: TGTGCCAGCAGCTTAGTAGTGCCAGATACGCAGTATTTT.

The CDR3 DNA sequence: TGTGCCAGCAGCGTAGAAAGCAGGGCCTACGAGCAGTACTTC. Amino acid sequence: CASSVESRAYEQYF. This chain joins TRBV9 and TRBJ2-7; tentatively, D is TRBD1 (5 bases). V was trimmed by 0 bases and J by 2 bases, leaving 9 bases between them. The germline V gene encodes CDR1 SGDLS and CDR2 YYNGEE. The CDR3 loop spans 14 amino acids.

The chain recombines TRBV28 with TRBJ2-5, with 8 bases matching TRBD1. The CDR3 contains 14 residues. Germline CDR1 reads MDHEN; CDR2 reads SYDVKM. V trimming: 6 bases; J trimming: 4 bases; junction bases outside the gene matches: 7. This chain's CDR3 is CASRSRGPRETQYF. DNA for the CDR3: TGTGCCAGCAGATCCAGGGGGCCCCGAGAGACCCAGTACTTC.

The gene calls are TRBV30 and TRBJ1-5, with 8 bases lining up with TRBD1. The CDR3 sequence is 15 residues long. The V gene's germline CDR1 is GTSNPN and CDR2 SVGIG (reference sequence). The ends lost 0 bases at V and 3 bases at J; junction bases unmatched: 4. The chain's CDR3 is CAWSVQGGNNQPQHF. Here the CDR3 DNA reads TGTGCCTGGAGTGTACAGGGGGGGAACAATCAGCCCCAGCATTTT.

The chain joins TRBV11-3 to TRBJ2-2; TRBD2 aligns across 7 bases. Germline loops: CDR1 SGHNT, CDR2 YENEEA. The CDR3 spans 17 residues. V lost 0 bases and J lost 0; bases outside the gene matches: 4. CDR3 residues: CASSLEGGLANTGELFF. The CDR3 DNA reads as TGTGCCAGCAGCTTAGAGGGAGGACTAGCGAACACCGGGGAGCTGTTTTTT.

The rearrangement links TRBV19 to TRBJ2-1; 8 bases map to TRBD2. The CDR3 is 16 residues long. Trimming cost V 5 bases and J 2 bases; bases outside gene matches: 8. The germline gives CDR1 LNHDA, CDR2 SQIVND (reference sequence). Here the CDR3 reads CASSQGGGGPYNEQFF. CDR3 sequence (DNA): TGTGCCAGTAGTCAAGGCGGCGGGGGGCCCTACAATGAGCAGTTCTTC.

The CDR3 region has the DNA TGTGCCAGCAGCGACGGACTGAACACCGGGGAGCTGTTTTTT. Protein sequence: CASSDGLNTGELFF. The chain has TRBV11-2 and TRBJ2-2; D is perhaps TRBD2 (5 bases). Trimming pared 5 bases from V and 1 base from J, leaving 8 bases between. Per the germline V gene, CDR1 is SGHAT and CDR2 is FQNNGV. The CDR3 contains 14 residues.

Notes on this clone: Different DNA sequences within this sample yield the same CDR3. The chain couples TRBV2 to TRBJ1-1; a possible D gene is TRBD1 (5 bases). Per the germline V gene, CDR1 is SNHLY and CDR2 is FYNNEI. The CDR3 spans 13 residues. The ends were cut back, 6 bases at V and 3 bases at J, with 11 bases in the middle. In DNA, the CDR3 is TGTGCCAGCAGCGCCTTAGGGGACACTGAAGCTTTCTTT. Protein product: CASSALGDTEAFF.

The chain uses TRBV29-1 and TRBJ2-7, with 9 bases fitting TRBD1. Germline V gene data show CDR1 as SQVTM and CDR2 as ANQGSEA. The ends lost 7 bases at V and 4 bases at J; junction bases unmatched: 8. This CDR3 region has 13 residues. The DNA of the CDR3 is TGCAGCGCCGTGACAGGGGGGGGATACGAGCAGTACTTC. Translating gives CSAVTGGGYEQYF.

The rearrangement joins TRBV19 to TRBJ2-1; 8 positions match TRBD2. Trimming took 10 bases from V and 4 from J; bases not matched to a gene: 6. Looked up from germline, CDR1 is LNHDA and CDR2 is SQIVND (reference sequence). The CDR3 consists of 13 residues. The CDR3: CATRTSTYNEQFF. The CDR3 DNA is TGTGCCACTAGGACTAGCACATACAATGAGCAGTTCTTC.

This clone was seen only once. The chain joins TRBV15 to TRBJ2-3, with a tentative D call TRBD1 (5 bases). This CDR3 is 16 amino acids long. Trimming left V 1 base short and J 3 bases short, with 14 bases between. The germline gives CDR1 LNHNV, CDR2 YYDKDF (reference sequence). DNA of the CDR3: TGTGCCACCAGCAGAGTACAAAGGGGTTATACAGATACGCAGTATTTT. Translation gives CATSRVQRGYTDTQYF.

The chain has TRBV6-5 and TRBJ2-3; TRBD2 matches 7 bases. Unmatched junction bases numbered 2, after V lost 7 bases and J lost 1 base. Germline V gene sequence: CDR1 MNHEY, CDR2 SVGAGI. The CDR3 is 13 amino acids. The CDR3 region is CASMAGGTDTQYF. Written as DNA, the CDR3 is TGTGCCAGCATGGCGGGGGGCACAGATACGCAGTATTTT.

The genes are TRBV7-2 and TRBJ1-4; D might be TRBD1 (6 bases). V was shortened by 5 bases and J by 5 bases, with 12 bases between the two germline ends. Looked up from germline, CDR1 is SGHTA and CDR2 is FQGNSA. This CDR3 is 14 amino acids long. This chain's CDR3 is CASSPDRTNEKLFF. The CDR3 DNA follows: TGTGCCAGCAGCCCGGACAGAACAAATGAAAAACTGTTTTTT.

The rearrangement uses TRBV28 and TRBJ2-1, with 9 bases that match TRBD1. This CDR3 is built from 14 residues. Germline V gene data show CDR1 as MDHEN and CDR2 as SYDVKM. V gave up 6 bases and J gave up 6 bases; unmatched junction bases: 6. The CDR3 reads CASRRTGDFNEQFF. CDR3 bases: TGTGCCAGCAGACGGACAGGGGATTTCAATGAGCAGTTCTTC.

V usage is TRBV21-1 and J usage is TRBJ2-7; the table's D gene call, TRBD2, was not cross checked with the DNA. TRBV21-1 represents a pseudogene. The CDR3 has 18 residues. CDR3 nucleotides: TGTGCCAGCAGCAAAGAGAGGTTAGTGACTCCGAACCCCTACGAGCAGTACTTC. Protein sequence: CASSKERLVTPNPYEQYF.

This chain links TRBV18 with TRBJ2-2; TRBD1 aligns across 7 bases. V lost 5 bases and J lost 5; bases outside the gene matches: 8. The CDR3 contains 15 residues. The germline CDR1 and CDR2 sequences are KGHSH and LQKENI. The CDR3, as DNA: TGTGCCAGCTCAGATGACAGGGACGTGACCGGGGAGCTGTTTTTT. Translating it yields CASSDDRDVTGELFF.

The rearrangement links TRBV2 to TRBJ2-5; 11 nucleotides match TRBD2. CDR3 length: 15 amino acids. The V segment lost 3 bases and the J segment 4 bases; nucleotides outside the gene matches: 4. Looked up from germline, CDR1 is SNHLY and CDR2 is FYNNEI. The CDR3 DNA reads as TGTGCCAGCAGTGACAATAGCGGGGGGGCAGAGACCCAGTACTTC. Translation gives CASSDNSGGAETQYF.

V and J are TRBV19 and TRBJ2-4; 8 bases align to TRBD1. V lost 7 bases, J lost 8 bases, and 10 bases stayed unmatched. CDR3 length equals 14 residues. Germline V gene data show CDR1 as LNHDA and CDR2 as SQIVND (reference sequence). CDR3 region: CASTISGGAYIQYF. In DNA form, the CDR3 reads TGTGCCAGTACCATTTCAGGGGGCGCATACATTCAGTACTTC.

V is TRBV10-2 and J is TRBJ2-3; 8 bases are shared with TRBD2. The CDR3 extends over 15 amino acids. Trimming removed 2 bases from V and 0 bases from J; junction bases left unmatched: 1. Germline values: CDR1 WSHSY, CDR2 SAAADI. The CDR3 is CASSEGGRSTDTQYF. CDR3 in DNA: TGCGCCAGCAGTGAGGGCGGGAGGAGCACAGATACGCAGTATTTT.

The gene calls are TRBV5-1 and TRBJ2-2; 11 positions match TRBD2. After removal of 6 bases from V and 4 bases from J, the junction contained 5 bases not matched to a gene. The CDR3 loop spans 15 amino acids. CDR1 and CDR2 from the germline V gene are SGHRS and YFSETQ. Written as DNA, the CDR3 is TGCGCCAGCAACCTACTAGCGGGGGCCACCGGGGAGCTGTTTTTT. Translation: CASNLLAGATGELFF.

The genes are TRBV2 and TRBJ2-7; D might be TRBD1 (6 bases). The germline CDR1 and CDR2 sequences are SNHLY and FYNNEI. There are 12 residues in the CDR3. V dropped 6 bases and J dropped 6 bases, with 12 bases sitting between them. CDR3 DNA: TGTGCCAGCAGCGGACAGTCCAGCGAGCAGTACTTC. Translating it yields CASSGQSSEQYF.

The V and J genes are TRBV11-2 and TRBJ2-7; 8 bases are a match to TRBD1. Germline CDR1 reads SGHAT; CDR2 reads FQNNGV. The V segment lost 1 base and the J segment 9 bases; nucleotides outside the gene matches: 11. The CDR3 covers 15 residues. The CDR3 coding sequence is TGTGCCAGCAGCTTAGTCGACAGGGGAATACGAGGGCAGTACTTC. Encoded protein: CASSLVDRGIRGQYF.